The clone carrying this T cell receptor (beta chain) was recorded only once. The method was immunoSEQ multiplex PCR; TCRdb's version includes in-frame clones alone and lacks a portion of them. The profile covers roughly 33,000 clones, with about 94% appearing a single time and roughly 5.2% taken by the ten largest. V lost 5 bases and J lost 6, with 16 bases in between. The CDR3 is 14 residues long. CDR1 is SGHVS and CDR2 is FNYEAQ in the germline V gene. These data come from a study of blood T cell repertoires in COVID-19. The TCR originated in a human donor in a cohort sampled during active COVID-19. The sample was peripheral blood. The chain couples TRBV7-6 to TRBJ1-2; weak D call: TRBD1 (5 bases). DNA for the CDR3: TGTGCCAGCAGCCTCCTCTCAGGGAATCATGGCTACACCTTC. This codes for CASSLLSGNHGYTF.